The 21 T cell receptor beta chains given below trace back to one sample, sequenced in a study of blood T cells in healthy people across ages. The authors ran a second PCR of about 6 to 11 cycles using a sample-barcoded 5' primer and a J-beta primer mix. TCRdb fed the 5' RACE reads into MiXCR, producing one record per CDR3 protein. The sample carries about 1.6 million distinct CDR3 sequences, around 36% recorded once. The sequenced sample consisted of blood. The receptors derive from a woman aged 25 to 39 in good health.

On this clonotype itself: This may be a read error: a much more frequent sequence differs by one nucleotide. This rearrangement joins TRBV20-1 to TRBJ2-5; D is perhaps TRBD2 (6 bases). Trimming took 5 bases from V and 5 from J, leaving 15 bases between them. The CDR3 extends over 13 amino acids. Germline V lookup: CDR1 DFQATT, CDR2 SNEGSKA (reference sequence). This CDR3 reads CSAAGPPRETQYF. As DNA, the CDR3 is TGCAGTGCTGCGGGACCCCCAAGGGAGACCCAGTACTTC.

This chain joins TRBV7-2 and TRBJ1-2; tentative D call: TRBD1 (5 bases). This CDR3 region has 15 residues. V lost 3 bases and J lost 5, with 16 bases in between. Per the germline V gene, CDR1 is SGHTA and CDR2 is FQGNSA. The CDR3 bases are TGTGCCAGCAGCTTTCTAGGGACGGACGTATATGGCTACACCTTC. It yields the protein CASSFLGTDVYGYTF.

The rearrangement uses TRBV28 and TRBJ1-1, with D hard to call. V was trimmed by 3 bases and J by 2 bases, leaving 7 bases between them. The CDR3 has 13 amino acids. Germline V CDR1 and CDR2: MDHEN, SYDVKM. DNA for the CDR3: TGTGCCAGCAGTTTTCGGCCCAACACTGAAGCTTTCTTT. Its translation: CASSFRPNTEAFF.

The genes are TRBV4-1 and TRBJ1-2; D is unclear. Germline V gives CDR1 MGHRA, CDR2 YSYEKL. Trimming removed 1 base from V and 2 bases from J, with 14 bases in between. This CDR3 is 16 amino acids long. The DNA of the CDR3 is TGCGCCAGCAGCCAAGTTCCAGGATCTGGGAACTATGGCTACACCTTC. This codes for CASSQVPGSGNYGYTF.

The rearrangement uses TRBV21-1 and TRBJ2-1; TRBD1, as called in the table, went unchecked against the DNA. TRBV21-1 is a pseudogene locus. The CDR3 extends over 8 amino acids. CDR3 in DNA: TGTGTGGGGGGTGAGCAGTTCTTC. As protein: CVGGEQFF.

The chain couples TRBV11-1 to TRBJ2-7; perhaps TRBD1 as D (6 bases). The CDR3 has 16 residues. Trimming took 2 bases from V and 0 from J, leaving 14 bases between them. Looked up from germline, CDR1 is SGHAT and CDR2 is FQDESV (reference sequence). In nucleotides, the CDR3 is TGTGCCAGCAGCTTATGGCCACGGGACAACTCCTACGAGCAGTACTTC. Amino acids: CASSLWPRDNSYEQYF.

The chain is built from TRBV25-1 and TRBJ2-2, with a weak D call TRBD2 (5 bases). The CDR3 sequence is 16 residues long. V dropped 2 bases and J dropped 2 bases, with 12 bases sitting between them. Per the germline V gene, CDR1 is MGHDK and CDR2 is SYGVNS. In DNA, the CDR3 is TGTGCCAGCAGTGAACTCGACTACCCTAACACCGGGGAGCTGTTTTTT. It codes for CASSELDYPNTGELFF.

This sequence joins TRBV28 and TRBJ1-4; D is undetermined. Germline CDR1 is MDHEN and CDR2 is SYDVKM. The germline V and J ends were trimmed by 4 bases and 14 bases, with 20 bases remaining between them. This CDR3 comprises 14 residues. CDR3 bases: TGTGCCAGCAGTTCCTGGGTGGTTGGAAAAAGGCTGTTTTTT. This translates into CASSSWVVGKRLFF.

The V gene is TRBV3-1, the J gene TRBJ1-6; no clear D gene. This CDR3 has 12 residues. The germline V and J ends were trimmed by 4 bases and 10 bases, with 8 bases remaining between them. The germline gives CDR1 LGHDT, CDR2 YNNKEL (reference sequence). The CDR3 is CASSPVGSPLHF. DNA for the CDR3: TGTGCCAGCAGCCCCGTGGGGTCACCCCTCCACTTT.

The V call is TRBV5-1, the J call TRBJ2-7; TRBD2 aligns across 7 bases. The V gene end was trimmed by 4 bases and the J gene end by 7 bases; junction bases not matched to a gene: 8. The germline CDR1 and CDR2 sequences are SGHRS and YFSETQ. The CDR3 length is 13 residues. CDR3 DNA: TGCGCCAGCAGCCCATCTGAGGGAGGGGAGCAGTACTTC. Translating gives CASSPSEGGEQYF.

CDR3 residues: CASRETGEGTEAFF. In nucleotides, the CDR3 is TGCGCCAGCAGGGAGACGGGGGAGGGCACTGAAGCTTTCTTT. The chain uses TRBV10-2 and TRBJ1-1; D may be TRBD1 (5 bases). Germline-derived CDR1 and CDR2 are WSHSY and SAAADI. The CDR3 length is 14 residues. V was trimmed by 6 bases and J by 4 bases, leaving 15 bases between them.

This chain links TRBV28 with TRBJ2-1, with TRBD1 identical over 7 bases. Germline V lookup: CDR1 MDHEN, CDR2 SYDVKM. V dropped 3 bases and J dropped 10; count of bases not matched to a gene: 24. The CDR3 loop spans 19 amino acids. CDR3 region: CASSFDRARGKVLTREQFF. CDR3 DNA: TGTGCCAGCAGTTTTGACAGGGCCAGGGGTAAGGTCCTAACGCGGGAGCAGTTCTTC.

The CDR3 loop is CASGGLNEQFF. The CDR3 DNA is TGTGCCAGCGGGGGGCTCAATGAGCAGTTCTTC. The chain combines TRBV7-3 with TRBJ2-1, with D perhaps being TRBD1 or TRBD2 (6 bases each). There are 11 residues in the CDR3. Trimming pared 8 bases from V and 6 bases from J, leaving 8 bases between. The germline CDR1 and CDR2 sequences are SGHTA and FQGTGA.

The chain joins TRBV7-2 to TRBJ2-1; D may correspond to TRBD1 or TRBD2 (5 bases each). Trimming removed 2 bases at V and 15 bases at J, with 17 bases between. The CDR3 runs to 13 residues. Germline CDR1 and CDR2: SGHTA and FQGNSA. The CDR3 DNA sequence: TGTGCCAGCAGCTTACGAGGACGGGGACCACGGTTCTTC. It encodes CASSLRGRGPRFF.

This chain links TRBV27 with TRBJ2-1; 7 nucleotides line up with TRBD2. The V and J ends lost 3 bases and 4 bases, in that order; junction bases with no gene match: 6. The CDR3 contains 15 residues. Germline CDR1 is MNHEY and CDR2 is SMNVEV (reference sequence). CDR3 region: CASSFEGGPYNEQFF. For the CDR3, the DNA is TGTGCCAGCAGTTTTGAGGGAGGGCCGTACAATGAGCAGTTCTTC.

This clonotype was seen more than once but under ten times. The V call is TRBV27, the J call TRBJ2-7; 11 bases match TRBD2. V dropped 4 bases and J dropped 6; count of bases not matched to a gene: 17. The germline gives CDR1 MNHEY, CDR2 SMNVEV (reference sequence). This CDR3 spans 18 amino acids. The CDR3 here is CASSSLTSGTPLVAEQYF. The CDR3 coding sequence is TGTGCCAGCAGTTCATTGACTAGCGGGACCCCCCTAGTCGCCGAGCAGTACTTC.

This clonotype was seen repeatedly, ten times or more. This chain joins TRBV7-9 and TRBJ2-7; D is possibly TRBD1 (6 bases). The CDR3 is 15 residues long. CDR1 is SEHNR and CDR2 is FQNEAQ in the germline V gene (reference sequence). Trimming took off 5 bases at V and 5 bases at J, with 19 bases between the two ends. CDR3 coding DNA: TGTGCCAGCAGCGAATGGGACCAGGGGCAAGACGAGCAGTACTTC. It codes for CASSEWDQGQDEQYF.

The sample holds a few counts of this clonotype. The chain uses TRBV6-5 and TRBJ1-2, with 9 bases aligning to TRBD1. This CDR3 region has 14 residues. V trimming: 7 bases; J trimming: 5 bases; junction bases outside the gene matches: 8. The germline V gene encodes CDR1 MNHEY and CDR2 SVGAGI. Here the CDR3 reads CASNPGTGLYGYTF. CDR3 DNA sequence: TGTGCCAGCAACCCCGGGACAGGGCTTTATGGCTACACCTTC.

This clonotype has only a few counts. This chain links TRBV30 with TRBJ1-1; D ambiguous. This CDR3 spans 13 amino acids. The germline V and J ends were trimmed by 4 bases and 2 bases, with 11 bases remaining between them. In germline, CDR1 is GTSNPN, CDR2 SVGIG (reference sequence). The CDR3 nucleotides read TGTGCCTGGATCACTCATCTTAACACTGAAGCTTTCTTT. It codes for CAWITHLNTEAFF.

Worth noting for this clonotype: This CDR3 fails to terminate in the conserved phenylalanine or tryptophan, so it likely reflects a read error. V is TRBV5-1 and J is TRBJ2-2, with a weak D call TRBD1 (5 bases). The CDR3 sequence is 14 residues long. Trimming shortened V by 7 bases and J by 0 bases, and 10 bases separated the two germline ends. Germline CDR1 reads SGHRS; CDR2 reads YFSETQ. The CDR3 here is CASEKTANTGELFV. The CDR3 DNA follows: TGCGCCAGCGAGAAGACAGCGAACACCGGGGAGCTGTTTGTT.

The genes are TRBV29-1 and TRBJ1-2, with D hard to call. This CDR3 is built from 15 residues. The germline V gene encodes CDR1 SQVTM and CDR2 ANQGSEA. V shed 2 bases and J shed 2 bases, with 15 bases lying between them. The CDR3 loop reads CSVESPGLANYGYTF. The CDR3 DNA follows: TGCAGCGTTGAATCGCCGGGCCTGGCGAACTATGGCTACACCTTC. Variable domain in full (rest from reference TRBV29-1 and TRBJ1-2): SAVISQKPSRDICQRGTSLTIQCQVDSQVTMMFWYRQQPGQSLTLIATANQGSEATYESGFVIDKFPISRPNLTFSTLTVSNMSPEDSSIYLCSVESPGLANYGYTFGSGTRLTVV.